This TCR beta chain was captured in a study of cytomegalovirus exposure and HLA in healthy donors. Regarding this clone: The antigen remains unidentified.

Primers for the PCR totalled 60 Vbeta and 13 Jbeta. Using immunoSEQ multiplex PCR, the repertoire was profiled, and TCRdb retains in-frame clones only, with some absent. This table has about 300,000 clones, roughly 88% appearing once. The germline gives CDR1 SEHNR, CDR2 FQNEAQ (reference sequence). V was pared by 2 bases and J by 7 bases, with 7 bases of the junction left unmatched. The CDR3 is 16 amino acids. Whole-study results and caveats: Segments of the TCR beta V type were, in most cases, productive about 90% or about 30% of the time in an earlier analysis. Many donors carried some public TCRs, although rarity characterized most TCR sequences. Most CMV-associated TCR beta chains were later found to appear HLA-restricted.

Sequencing was performed on PBMCs. This receptor was obtained from a man aged 35 to 55 in good health and CMV-seropositive. The chain is built from TRBV7-9 and TRBJ2-2; 10 positions match TRBD1. CDR3 loop: CASSLSGQGLFGELFF. The CDR3 DNA follows: TGTGCCAGCAGCTTATCGGGACAGGGGTTGTTCGGGGAGCTGTTTTTT. The entire variable domain, with the rest obtained from reference TRBV7-9 and TRBJ2-2, is as follows: DTGVSQNPRHKITKRGQNVTFRCDPISEHNRLYWYRQTLGQGPEFLTYFQNEAQLEKSRLLSDRFSAERPKGSFSTLEIQRTEQGDSAMYLCASSLSGQGLFGELFFGEGSRLTVL.